This T cell receptor beta chain emerged from a study of T cells after yellow fever vaccination. Study-wide background: Where fractions had low cell numbers, libraries were prepared from them with the SMART-Seq v4 Ultra Low Input RNA kit.

Findings and caveats of the study: Most clones from primary vaccination were detected again post-booster (just over 95% CD4, 88% CD8). Bulk-population clonotypes that are abundant could appear as contaminants in FACS-sorted repertoires.

As concerns this clonotype: Antigen: not known.

Trimming removed 3 bases from V and 8 bases from J; junction bases left unmatched: 7. Germline V gene data show CDR1 as MGHRA and CDR2 as YSYEKL. The CDR3 is 14 residues long. Universal primer sites and UMIs were introduced during 5'RACE template-switching synthesis of TCR cDNA. TCRdb re-analysed the 5' RACE reads in MiXCR, keeping a single row per CDR3 protein. This sample has about 170,000 distinct CDR3 sequences, with around 10% found just once. Sequenced here: CD8+ T cells sorted from PBMCs, sampled 15 days after the yellow fever booster vaccination. The V and J genes are TRBV4-1 and TRBJ2-1; TRBD1 agrees at 7 bases. This TCR was recovered from a man aged 18 to 29 who received the YFV17D yellow fever vaccine. As DNA, the CDR3 is TGCGCCAGCAGCCAGGGGGAAGGGGGCGATGAGCAGTTCTTC. As protein: CASSQGEGGDEQFF.